Described below is a single T cell receptor beta chain sequence and its context. Its specificity is unknown. The sample is drawn from a study of CXCR3-negative and CXCR3-positive naive CD8 T cells. Study-level points and caveats: Fresh PBMCs served for most assays, and CXCR3 expression fell partially after cryopreservation. Memory CD8+ T cell repertoires were far less diverse than both naive subsets. Relative to CXCR3-negative naive cells, CXCR3-positive naive cells had more hydrophobic TRB CDR3s.

Germline V CDR1 and CDR2: MNHEY, SVGAGI. The CDR3 is 16 amino acids. Every individual CD8+ T cell subset underwent sorting in triplicate at around 300,000 cells apiece. CD45RO-CCR7+CD27+CD95- marked naive CD8+ T cells. The TRB cDNA libraries were prepared by 5' RACE with UMI labels. TCRdb reanalyzed the 5' RACE reads and collapses them to one entry per CDR3 protein, without DNA. The sample data list some 6,200 distinct CDR3 sequences. The receptor was derived from a human donor in good health. Some clones in this sample may be carry-over from other donors' samples. The J gene is TRBJ2-1, the V gene TRBV6-5; TCRdb lists TRBD1, though no DNA is available to test this call. The specimen was naive CXCR3+ CD8+ T cells from blood. The sample's subset: CD45RO-CCR7+CD27+CD95- naive CD8+ T cells expressing CXCR3 (TNR3+). The CDR3 spells CASSYSSGGSYNEQFF.